These 22 T cell receptor beta chains were all obtained from the same sample, sequenced in a study of blood T cell repertoires in COVID-19. Measured with immunoSEQ multiplex PCR; TCRdb has only the in-frame clones, and not every one. The sample records some 83,000 clones, about 91% being singletons. The specimen was peripheral blood. Every receptor here comes from a man aged 55 to 69 with acute or convalescent COVID-19.

The chain combines TRBV9 with TRBJ2-2; 15 bases line up with TRBD2. The CDR3 has 18 residues. Germline lookup yields CDR1 SGDLS and CDR2 YYNGEE. The ends lost 4 bases at V and 7 bases at J; junction bases unmatched: 11. CDR3 sequence: CASSPIGLAGGLIGELFF. The CDR3 DNA sequence: TGTGCCAGCAGCCCGATAGGACTAGCGGGGGGGCTCATCGGGGAGCTGTTTTTT.

This clone occurred once. This chain uses TRBV21-1 with TRBJ1-4. TRBV21-1 is marked as a pseudogene. This CDR3 is built from 16 residues. CDR3 coding DNA: TGTGCCAGCAGCCCTGCCGGGAGGGGCTGGTGGGAAAAACTGTTTTTT. Residues: CASSPAGRGWWEKLFF.

The chain employs TRBV7-3 and TRBJ2-1; TRBD2 matches 12 bases. V gave up 5 bases and J gave up 7 bases; unmatched junction bases: 6. The CDR3 is made up of 15 amino acids. Per germline, CDR1 SGHTA and CDR2 FQGTGA. The CDR3 is CASSPRLAGANEQFF. The DNA for the CDR3 is TGTGCCAGCAGCCCCAGACTAGCGGGGGCAAATGAGCAGTTCTTC. Using reference TRBV7-3 and TRBJ2-1 for the parts outside the CDR3, the full variable domain is GAGVSQTPSNKVTEKGKYVELRCDPISGHTALYWYRQSLGQGPEFLIYFQGTGAADDSGLPNDRFFAVRPEGSVSTLKIQRTERGDSAVYLCASSPRLAGANEQFFGPGTRLTVL.

The CDR3 DNA reads TGTGCCAGCAGCACCCGGGACAGGGAAGCCGGGGAGCTGTTTTTT. Translated: CASSTRDREAGELFF. The chain joins TRBV6-5 to TRBJ2-2, with 9 bases aligning to TRBD1. CDR1 and CDR2 (germline): MNHEY, SVGAGI. This CDR3 has 15 amino acids. Trimming at V came to 6 bases and at J to 6 bases, leaving 8 bases not matched to a gene.

CDR3 sequence: CASSAPGHHTGELFF. The CDR3 DNA reads as TGTGCCAGCAGCGCCCCGGGACACCACACCGGGGAGCTGTTTTTT. This sequence joins TRBV9 and TRBJ2-2; D may be TRBD1 (6 bases). V dropped 3 bases and J dropped 3 bases, with 12 bases sitting between them. Germline V gives CDR1 SGDLS, CDR2 YYNGEE. This CDR3 has 15 amino acids.

CDR3 loop: CAWGPGQGETQYF. The CDR3 DNA is TGTGCCTGGGGTCCTGGACAGGGCGAGACCCAGTACTTC. The chain has TRBV30 and TRBJ2-5, with 8 bases matching TRBD1. Looked up from germline, CDR1 is GTSNPN and CDR2 is SVGIG (reference sequence). The CDR3 sequence is 13 residues long. Trimming at V came to 5 bases and at J to 5 bases, leaving 7 bases not matched to a gene.

This clone was detected only a few times. This chain uses TRBV5-6 with TRBJ1-5; possibly TRBD1 for D (6 bases). Trimming pared 4 bases from V and 4 bases from J, leaving 18 bases between. The germline CDR1 and CDR2 sequences are SGHDT and YYEEEE. The CDR3 covers 16 residues. CDR3 sequence: CASSPNAGAKNQPQHF. DNA for the CDR3: TGTGCCAGCAGCCCGAACGCAGGGGCCAAGAATCAGCCCCAGCATTTT.

The V gene is TRBV24-1, the J gene TRBJ2-2; TRBD2 aligns across 7 bases. CDR3 length: 16 residues. V was clipped by 3 bases and J by 5 bases; unmatched bases: 8. Germline V gives CDR1 KGHDR, CDR2 SFDVKD. The CDR3 protein is CATSDRDYPNTGELFF. As DNA, the CDR3 is TGTGCCACCAGTGATCGGGACTATCCCAATACCGGGGAGCTGTTTTTT.

The J gene is TRBJ2-1, the V gene TRBV9; TRBD2 agrees at 12 bases. Germline CDR1 and CDR2: SGDLS and YYNGEE. The trim removed 3 bases at V and 0 bases at J, leaving 1 base unmatched. The CDR3 is 16 residues long. This chain's CDR3 is CASSASGRGSYNEQFF. Written as DNA, the CDR3 is TGTGCCAGCAGCGCTAGCGGGAGGGGCTCCTACAATGAGCAGTTCTTC.

The J gene is TRBJ1-6, the V gene TRBV5-1, with a weak D call TRBD1 (5 bases). Looked up from germline, CDR1 is SGHRS and CDR2 is YFSETQ. The CDR3 spans 14 residues. Trimming stripped 4 bases from V and 8 bases from J, with 13 bases between. CDR3 residues: CASSPGTADSPLHF. CDR3 coding DNA: TGCGCCAGCAGCCCCGGGACTGCGGATTCACCCCTCCACTTT.

V and J are TRBV18 and TRBJ2-7; the match to TRBD1 covers 9 bases. The germline V gene encodes CDR1 KGHSH and CDR2 LQKENI. The ends lost 6 bases at V and 6 bases at J; junction bases unmatched: 6. The CDR3 length is 13 residues. Here the CDR3 DNA reads TGTGCCAGCTCCTTACAGGGGGCTAGCGAGCAGTACTTC. This translates into CASSLQGASEQYF. Full variable domain (outside the CDR3, taken from reference TRBV18 and TRBJ2-7): NAGVMQNPRHLVRRRGQEARLRCSPMKGHSHVYWYRQLPEEGLKFMVYLQKENIIDESGMPKERFSAEFPKEGPSILRIQQVVRGDSAAYFCASSLQGASEQYFGPGTRLTVT.

The CDR3 DNA reads TGTGCCAGCAGCTTGGGACTAGCGGGAGGTCGAGAGACCCAGTACTTC. Encoded protein: CASSLGLAGGRETQYF. The J gene is TRBJ2-5, the V gene TRBV7-6; 15 bases align to TRBD2. J was trimmed by 4 bases and V by 3 bases; bases with no gene match: 3. CDR1 and CDR2 (germline): SGHVS, FNYEAQ. This CDR3 contains 16 residues.

This clone was seen more than once but under ten times. The chain is built from TRBV28 and TRBJ1-1, with 10 bases that match TRBD1. The J segment lost 1 base and the V segment lost 2 bases, leaving 1 base of the junction unmatched. CDR3 length: 15 residues. Germline CDR1 reads MDHEN; CDR2 reads SYDVKM. CDR3 in amino acids: CASSLGDRGNTEAFF. The CDR3 DNA reads TGTGCCAGCAGTTTAGGGGACAGGGGGAACACTGAAGCTTTCTTT.

The rearrangement joins TRBV19 to TRBJ2-7; no firm D call. The germline V gene encodes CDR1 LNHDA and CDR2 SQIVND (reference sequence). V was pared by 5 bases and J by 1 base, with 6 bases between. CDR3 length equals 12 residues. The CDR3: CASSGLSYEQYF. CDR3 nucleotides: TGTGCCAGTAGTGGGCTATCCTACGAGCAGTACTTC.

The V and J genes are TRBV13 and TRBJ2-2, with 8 nucleotides matching TRBD2. CDR3 length equals 17 residues. V lost 4 bases, J lost 4 bases, and 11 bases stayed unmatched. The germline CDR1 and CDR2 sequences are PRHDT and FYEKMQ (reference sequence). The CDR3 nucleotides are TGTGCCAGCAGCTCCCGGGGTAGCGGGGACCCCACCGGGGAGCTGTTTTTT. Translation: CASSSRGSGDPTGELFF.

The chain recombines TRBV7-8 with TRBJ2-2; 8 bases agree with TRBD1. The CDR3 has 15 amino acids. The junction had 10 bases not matched to a gene; V was cut back by 6 bases and J by 7 bases. From germline, CDR1 is SGHVS and CDR2 FQNEAQ. CDR3 region: CASSFDRGNIGELFF. The CDR3 nucleotides are TGTGCCAGCAGTTTCGACAGGGGTAATATCGGGGAGCTGTTTTTT.

The chain recombines TRBV7-9 with TRBJ1-1, with D unclear. CDR3 length: 13 residues. Trimming removed 3 bases from V and 1 base from J, with 6 bases in between. Germline V CDR1 and CDR2: SEHNR, FQNEAQ (reference sequence). This CDR3 is CASSFTGNTEAFF. The CDR3 DNA reads as TGTGCCAGCAGCTTTACGGGGAACACTGAAGCTTTCTTT.

J is TRBJ2-7 and V is TRBV5-4; D is perhaps TRBD1 (5 bases). The CDR3 runs 12 residues. The germline gives CDR1 SGHNT, CDR2 YYREEE (reference sequence). The V and J ends lost 2 bases and 6 bases respectively, with 9 bases between them. CDR3 in DNA: TGTGCCAGCAGCTTAGGGGTAACCGAGCAGTACTTC. It encodes CASSLGVTEQYF. Full variable domain (outside the CDR3, taken from reference TRBV5-4 and TRBJ2-7): ETGVTQSPTHLIKTRGQQVTLRCSSQSGHNTVSWYQQALGQGPQFIFQYYREEENGRGNFPPRFSGLQFPNYSSELNVNALELDDSALYLCASSLGVTEQYFGPGTRLTVT.

This chain joins TRBV10-2 and TRBJ1-2, with TRBD1 as a possible D gene (5 bases). This CDR3 has 14 residues. The germline V gene encodes CDR1 WSHSY and CDR2 SAAADI. Trimming left V 1 base short and J 3 bases short, with 9 bases between. The CDR3 nucleotides read TGCGCCAGCAGTGAGTTAGGAGGGGACTATGGCTACACCTTC. Translating gives CASSELGGDYGYTF.

The chain carries TRBV25-1 and TRBJ1-2; the match to TRBD1 covers 12 bases. Germline V gives CDR1 MGHDK, CDR2 SYGVNS. The CDR3 is 15 residues long. Germline trimming cut 6 bases from V and 6 bases from J; bases unmatched to any gene: 8. CDR3 DNA: TGTGCCAGCAGATCTTGGGGGACAGGGGGCGATGGCTACACCTTC. It yields the protein CASRSWGTGGDGYTF.

This rearrangement joins TRBV29-1 to TRBJ2-3, with D perhaps TRBD2 (5 bases). The V gene's germline CDR1 is SQVTM and CDR2 ANQGSEA. Trimming left V 0 bases short and J 4 bases short, with 14 bases between. CDR3 length: 15 residues. In DNA form, the CDR3 reads TGCAGCGTTGAAGATCGGGCTAGCTGGCCAGATACGCAGTATTTT. This translates into CSVEDRASWPDTQYF.

The J gene is TRBJ2-7, the V gene TRBV5-1, with a possible D match to TRBD1 (5 bases). The germline V gene encodes CDR1 SGHRS and CDR2 YFSETQ. The CDR3 sequence is 13 residues long. With 4 bases removed from V and 0 bases from J, the gap between germline ends came to 8 bases. CDR3 in DNA: TGCGCCAGCAGCATGACAGCCTCCTACGAGCAGTACTTC. Residues: CASSMTASYEQYF.